This TCR beta chain was recorded in a study of blood T cell repertoires in COVID-19. On the study more broadly: From T cells, B-cell-depleted T cells, or PBMCs came the material, which was cDNA or gDNA.

This CDR3 comprises 18 residues. Original handling: Counts of nucleated cells, estimated from reference gene primer amplification, were obtained. The table came from immunoSEQ multiplex PCR; TCRdb's copy has only in-frame clones and leaves some out. The D gene and trimming were derived from the DNA, and the V and J assignments and clone size from that table. The sample gives roughly 78,000 clones, around nine tenths of which show up once; roughly 2% is in the top ten. This TCR was recovered from a woman aged 55-69 years with acute or convalescent COVID-19. The genes are TRBV21-1 and TRBJ1-1. TRBV21-1 is termed a pseudogene. Sequenced material: peripheral blood. CDR3 DNA: TGTGCCAGCAGCAAAGTACGGCTCATCGACGCGGAGAACACTGAAGCTTTCTTT. Translation: CASSKVRLIDAENTEAFF.